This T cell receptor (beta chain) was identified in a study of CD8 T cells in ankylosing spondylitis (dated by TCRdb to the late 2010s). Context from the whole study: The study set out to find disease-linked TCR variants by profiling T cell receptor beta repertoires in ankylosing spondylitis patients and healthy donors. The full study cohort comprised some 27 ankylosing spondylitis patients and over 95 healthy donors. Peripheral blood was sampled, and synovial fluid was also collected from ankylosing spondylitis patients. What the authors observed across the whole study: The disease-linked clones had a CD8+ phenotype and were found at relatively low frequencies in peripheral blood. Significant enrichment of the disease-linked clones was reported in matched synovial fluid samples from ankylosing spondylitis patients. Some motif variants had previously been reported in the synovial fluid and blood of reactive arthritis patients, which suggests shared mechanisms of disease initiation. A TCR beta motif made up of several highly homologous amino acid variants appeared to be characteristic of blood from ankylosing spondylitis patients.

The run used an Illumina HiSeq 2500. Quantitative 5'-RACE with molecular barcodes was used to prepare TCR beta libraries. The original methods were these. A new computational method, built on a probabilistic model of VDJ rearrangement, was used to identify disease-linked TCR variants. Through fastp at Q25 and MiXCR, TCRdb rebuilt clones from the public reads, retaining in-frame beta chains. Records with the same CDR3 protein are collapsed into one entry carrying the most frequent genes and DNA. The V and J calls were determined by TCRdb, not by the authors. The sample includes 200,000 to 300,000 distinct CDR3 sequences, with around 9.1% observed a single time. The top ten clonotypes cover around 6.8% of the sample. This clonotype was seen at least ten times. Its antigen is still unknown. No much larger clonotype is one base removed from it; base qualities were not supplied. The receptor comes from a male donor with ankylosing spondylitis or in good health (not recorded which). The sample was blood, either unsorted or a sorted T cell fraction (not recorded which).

CDR3 region: CASRLTGSYEQFF. The DNA reads TGCGCCAGCAGGTTGACAGGGAGCTATGAGCAGTTCTTC. This chain joins TRBV5-1 to TRBJ2-1, with 7 central nucleotides matching TRBD1. Trimming removed 5 bases from V and 8 bases from J; the gene matches leave 7 bases unexplained. CDR1 and CDR2, looked up from the germline V gene, are SGHRS and YFSETQ. The CDR3 covers 13 residues, taking in both the cysteine and the phenylalanine. The kept DNA is CDR3 alone, 39 bases in frame from the first base.